This T cell receptor (beta chain) was captured by sequencing in a study of T cell repertoires in cytomegalovirus infection (dated by TCRdb to the late 2010s). Background on the whole study: Recently identified HLA-C-restricted CMV epitopes, whose presentation resists viral immunomodulation, were targeted by peptide stimulations together with well-studied HLA-B-restricted epitopes. The HLA type of each donor mattered for the analysis, because public TCR beta signatures pointed to carriage of CMV infection along with the matching HLA type.

The sequencer was an Illumina HiSeq 1500. The public reads were quality trimmed at Q25 with fastp and then assembled into clones with MiXCR by TCRdb, keeping productive beta chains. When rows share a CDR3 protein, they turn into one entry using the most common DNA and genes. The sample contains 750,000 to 950,000 distinct CDR3 sequences, 25% to 35% of them found a single time. The ten largest make up about an eighth of the sample. Via the germline V gene, CDR1 is SGHTA and CDR2 FQGNSA. The junction shows trimming of 6 bases on V and 1 base on J, plus 11 bases between the germline ends. The CDR3 runs 14 residues from the cysteine to the phenylalanine. The sequence is cut down to CDR3 DNA, 42 bases in frame from base 1. What the work shows at the level of the full study, not this receptor alone: Carriers of CMV infection plus the relevant HLA type were discriminated by the cumulative frequency of public TCR beta family members in the study cohort and in an independent roughly 340-donor cohort. In the ex vivo response, HLA-C-restricted CMV-specific TCR beta clonotypes were dominant, and in two of eight donors the single most frequent clonotype came from this HLA-C-restricted group.

This clonotype has at least ten counts. This clone's antigen is unknown. Base qualities are missing; no much larger clone stands one base away. Sample treatment or condition, as interpreted from the label and publication: in vitro stimulation with specific CMV peptide epitopes to enrich CMV-specific T cells. Sequences were derived from cultured CD8+ T cells from PBMCs, sampled from culture after CMV antigen stimulation. The sequence links TRBV7-2 to TRBJ2-3; the D segment cannot be called with confidence. The sequence was obtained from a human donor in good health (CMV status not recorded). Some clones in this sample may be carry-over from other donors' samples. The bases read TGTGCCAGCAGTTGGGATGGGGGCACAGATACGCAGTATTTT. Translation gives CASSWDGGTDTQYF. With all but the CDR3 taken from the reference TRBV7-2 and TRBJ2-3 genes, the full variable domain is: GAGVSQSPSNKVTEKGKDVELRCDPISGHTALYWYRQSLGQGLEFLIYFQGNSAPDKSGLPSDRFSAERTGGSVSTLTIQRTQQEDSAVYLCASSWDGGTDTQYFGPGTRLTVL.